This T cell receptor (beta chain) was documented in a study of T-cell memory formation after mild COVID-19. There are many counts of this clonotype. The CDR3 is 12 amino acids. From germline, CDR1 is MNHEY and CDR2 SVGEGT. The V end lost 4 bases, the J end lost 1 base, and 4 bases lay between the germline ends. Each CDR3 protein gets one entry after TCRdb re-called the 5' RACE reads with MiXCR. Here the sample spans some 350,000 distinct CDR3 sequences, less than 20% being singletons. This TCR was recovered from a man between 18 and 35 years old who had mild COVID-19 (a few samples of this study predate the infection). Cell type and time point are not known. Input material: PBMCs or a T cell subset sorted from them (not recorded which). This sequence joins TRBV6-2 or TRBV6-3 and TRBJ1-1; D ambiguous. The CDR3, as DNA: TGTGCCAGCAGTTGGGCGAACACTGAAGCTTTCTTT. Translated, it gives CASSWANTEAFF.